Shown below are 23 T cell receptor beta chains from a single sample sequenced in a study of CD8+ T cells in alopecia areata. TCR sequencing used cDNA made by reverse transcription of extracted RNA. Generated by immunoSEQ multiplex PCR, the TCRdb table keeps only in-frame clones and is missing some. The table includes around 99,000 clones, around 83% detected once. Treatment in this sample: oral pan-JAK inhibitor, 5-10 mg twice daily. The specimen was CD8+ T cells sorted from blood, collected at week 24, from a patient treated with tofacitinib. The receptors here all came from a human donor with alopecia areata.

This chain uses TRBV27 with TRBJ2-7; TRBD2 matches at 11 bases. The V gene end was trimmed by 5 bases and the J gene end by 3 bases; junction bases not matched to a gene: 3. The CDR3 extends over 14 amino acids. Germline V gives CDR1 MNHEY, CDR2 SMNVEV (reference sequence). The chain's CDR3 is CASSPSGGHYEQYF. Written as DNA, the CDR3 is TGTGCCAGCAGTCCTAGCGGGGGGCACTACGAGCAGTACTTC.

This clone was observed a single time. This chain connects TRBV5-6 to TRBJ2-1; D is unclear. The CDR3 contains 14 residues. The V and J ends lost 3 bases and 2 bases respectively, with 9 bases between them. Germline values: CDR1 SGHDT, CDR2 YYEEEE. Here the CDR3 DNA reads TGTGCCAGCAGCTATCCGGGCACCTACAATGAGCAGTTCTTC. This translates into CASSYPGTYNEQFF.

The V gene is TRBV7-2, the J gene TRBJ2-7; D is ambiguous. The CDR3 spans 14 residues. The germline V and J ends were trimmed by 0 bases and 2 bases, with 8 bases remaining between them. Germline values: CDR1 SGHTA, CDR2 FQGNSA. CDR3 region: CASSLAAGAYEQYF. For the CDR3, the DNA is TGTGCCAGCAGCTTAGCTGCAGGAGCCTACGAGCAGTACTTC.

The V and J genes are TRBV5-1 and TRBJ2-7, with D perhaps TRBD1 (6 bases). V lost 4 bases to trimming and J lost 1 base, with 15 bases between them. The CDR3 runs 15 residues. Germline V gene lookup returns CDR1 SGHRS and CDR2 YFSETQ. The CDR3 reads CASSLEGQGSYEQYF. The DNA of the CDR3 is TGCGCCAGCAGCCTCGAGGGGCAGGGGTCCTACGAGCAGTACTTC.

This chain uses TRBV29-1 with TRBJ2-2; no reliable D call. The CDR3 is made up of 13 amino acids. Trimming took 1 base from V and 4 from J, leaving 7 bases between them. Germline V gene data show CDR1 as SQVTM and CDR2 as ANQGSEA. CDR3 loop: CSVEGSSTGELFF. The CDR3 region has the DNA TGCAGCGTTGAAGGGAGTTCCACCGGGGAGCTGTTTTTT.

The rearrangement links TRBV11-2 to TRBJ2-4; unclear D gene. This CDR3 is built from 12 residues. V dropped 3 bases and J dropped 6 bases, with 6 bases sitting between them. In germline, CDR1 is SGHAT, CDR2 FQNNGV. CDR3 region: CASSFRGNIQYF. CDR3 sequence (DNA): TGTGCCAGCAGCTTTCGCGGAAACATTCAGTACTTC.

CDR3 nucleotide sequence: TGCAGCGCTTACCGGACAGGAACGAGCGAGCAGTACTTC. Translation gives CSAYRTGTSEQYF. V usage is TRBV29-1 and J usage is TRBJ2-7, with TRBD1 matching 7 bases. V lost 7 bases and J lost 6; bases outside the gene matches: 12. Germline lookup yields CDR1 SQVTM and CDR2 ANQGSEA. The CDR3 covers 13 residues.

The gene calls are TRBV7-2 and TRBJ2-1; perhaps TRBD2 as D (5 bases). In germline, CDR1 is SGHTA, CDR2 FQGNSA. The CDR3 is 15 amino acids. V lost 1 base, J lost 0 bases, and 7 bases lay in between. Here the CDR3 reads CASSLVGSSYNEQFF. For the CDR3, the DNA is TGTGCCAGCAGCTTAGTAGGGAGCTCCTACAATGAGCAGTTCTTC.

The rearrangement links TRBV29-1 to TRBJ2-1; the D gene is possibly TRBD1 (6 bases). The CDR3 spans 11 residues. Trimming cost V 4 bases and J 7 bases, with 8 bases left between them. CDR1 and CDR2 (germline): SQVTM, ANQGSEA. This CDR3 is CSVVGANEQFF. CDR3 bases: TGCAGCGTTGTGGGGGCAAATGAGCAGTTCTTC.

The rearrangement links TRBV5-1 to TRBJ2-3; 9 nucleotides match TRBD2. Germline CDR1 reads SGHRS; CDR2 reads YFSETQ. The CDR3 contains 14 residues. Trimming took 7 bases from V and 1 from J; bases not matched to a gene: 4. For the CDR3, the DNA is TGCGCCAGCTTGGCTAGCGGGGGCACAGATACGCAGTATTTT. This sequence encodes CASLASGGTDTQYF.

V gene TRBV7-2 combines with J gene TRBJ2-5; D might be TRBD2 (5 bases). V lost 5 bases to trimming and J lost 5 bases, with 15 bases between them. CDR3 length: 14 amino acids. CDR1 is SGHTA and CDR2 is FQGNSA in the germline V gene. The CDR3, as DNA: TGTGCCAGCAGCCACCCCGGACTCTTGGAGACCCAGTACTTC. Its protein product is CASSHPGLLETQYF.

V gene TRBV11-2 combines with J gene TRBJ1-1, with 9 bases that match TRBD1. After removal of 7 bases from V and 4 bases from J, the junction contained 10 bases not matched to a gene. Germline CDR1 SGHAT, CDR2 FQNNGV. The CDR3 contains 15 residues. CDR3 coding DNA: TGTGCCAGCAAGATGACAGGGGGGCCGGGCACTGAAGCTTTCTTT. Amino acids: CASKMTGGPGTEAFF.

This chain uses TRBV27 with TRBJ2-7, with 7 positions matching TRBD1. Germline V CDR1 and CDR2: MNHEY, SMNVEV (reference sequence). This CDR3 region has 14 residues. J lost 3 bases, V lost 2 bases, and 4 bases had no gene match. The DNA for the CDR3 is TGTGCCAGCAGTTTAAAACAGGGGTACTACGAGCAGTACTTC. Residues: CASSLKQGYYEQYF.

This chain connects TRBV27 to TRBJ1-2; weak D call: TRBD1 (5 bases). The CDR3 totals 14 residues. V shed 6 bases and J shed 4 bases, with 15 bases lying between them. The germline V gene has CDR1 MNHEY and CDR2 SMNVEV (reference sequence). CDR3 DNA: TGTGCCAGCAGCTCCCGGGGGGGGGTCTATGGCTACACCTTC. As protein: CASSSRGGVYGYTF.

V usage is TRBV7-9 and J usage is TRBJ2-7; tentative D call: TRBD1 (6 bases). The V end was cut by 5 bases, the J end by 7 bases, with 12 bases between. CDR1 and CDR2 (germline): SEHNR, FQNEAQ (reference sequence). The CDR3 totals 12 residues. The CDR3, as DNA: TGTGCCAGCAGCGAGGGACAAAGTGAGCAGTACTTC. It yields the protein CASSEGQSEQYF. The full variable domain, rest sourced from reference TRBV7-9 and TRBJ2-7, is DTGVSQNPRHKITKRGQNVTFRCDPISEHNRLYWYRQTLGQGPEFLTYFQNEAQLEKSRLLSDRFSAERPKGSFSTLEIQRTEQGDSAMYLCASSEGQSEQYFGPGTRLTVT.

The CDR3 loop reads CASSQMEGADQPQHF. The CDR3 DNA reads TGTGCCAGCAGCCAGATGGAGGGGGCTGATCAGCCCCAGCATTTT. The chain carries TRBV7-9 and TRBJ1-5; 7 bases agree with TRBD1. Germline V gene lookup returns CDR1 SEHNR and CDR2 FQNEAQ (reference sequence). J lost 5 bases, V lost 5 bases, and 9 bases had no gene match. This CDR3 has 15 amino acids.

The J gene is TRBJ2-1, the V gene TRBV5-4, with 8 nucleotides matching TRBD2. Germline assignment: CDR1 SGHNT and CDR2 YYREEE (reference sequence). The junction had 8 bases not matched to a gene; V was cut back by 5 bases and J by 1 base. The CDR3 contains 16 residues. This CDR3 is CASRSAGGLSYNEQFF. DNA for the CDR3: TGTGCCAGCAGATCCGCGGGGGGCTTATCCTACAATGAGCAGTTCTTC. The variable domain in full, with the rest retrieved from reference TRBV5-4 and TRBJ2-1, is ETGVTQSPTHLIKTRGQQVTLRCSSQSGHNTVSWYQQALGQGPQFIFQYYREEENGRGNFPPRFSGLQFPNYSSELNVNALELDDSALYLCASRSAGGLSYNEQFFGPGTRLTVL.

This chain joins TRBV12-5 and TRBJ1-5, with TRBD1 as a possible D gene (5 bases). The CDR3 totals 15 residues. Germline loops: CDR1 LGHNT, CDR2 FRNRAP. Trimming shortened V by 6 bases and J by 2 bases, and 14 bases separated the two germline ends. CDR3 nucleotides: TGTGCTAGTGGATACCAGGGTTTGGGCAATCAGCCCCAGCATTTT. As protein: CASGYQGLGNQPQHF.

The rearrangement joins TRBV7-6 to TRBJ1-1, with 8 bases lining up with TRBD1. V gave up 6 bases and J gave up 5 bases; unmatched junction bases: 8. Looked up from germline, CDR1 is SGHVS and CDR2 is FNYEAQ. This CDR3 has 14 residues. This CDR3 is CASRPGGSGTEAFF. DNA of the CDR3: TGTGCCAGCAGGCCAGGGGGCTCGGGAACTGAAGCTTTCTTT. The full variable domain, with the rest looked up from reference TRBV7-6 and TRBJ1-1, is GAGVSQSPRYKVTKRGQDVALRCDPISGHVSLYWYRQALGQGPEFLTYFNYEAQQDKSGLPNDRFSAERPEGSISTLTIQRTEQRDSAMYRCASRPGGSGTEAFFGQGTRLTVV.

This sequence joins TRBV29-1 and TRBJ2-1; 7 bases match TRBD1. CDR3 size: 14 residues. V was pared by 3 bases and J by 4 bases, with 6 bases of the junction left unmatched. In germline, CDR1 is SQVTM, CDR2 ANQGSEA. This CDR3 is CSVEDRSEYNEQFF. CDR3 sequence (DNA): TGCAGCGTTGAGGACAGGTCAGAGTACAATGAGCAGTTCTTC.

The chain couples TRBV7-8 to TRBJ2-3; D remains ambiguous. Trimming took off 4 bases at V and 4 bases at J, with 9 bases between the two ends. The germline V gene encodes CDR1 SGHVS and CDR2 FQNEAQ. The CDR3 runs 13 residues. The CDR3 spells CASSSHPADTQYF. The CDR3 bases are TGTGCCAGCAGCTCCCACCCCGCAGATACGCAGTATTTT.

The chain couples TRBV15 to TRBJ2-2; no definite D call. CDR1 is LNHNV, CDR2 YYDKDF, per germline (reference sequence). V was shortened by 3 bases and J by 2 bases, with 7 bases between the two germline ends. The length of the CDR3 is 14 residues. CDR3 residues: CATSRGINTGELFF. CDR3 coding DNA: TGTGCCACCAGCAGGGGAATCAACACCGGGGAGCTGTTTTTT.

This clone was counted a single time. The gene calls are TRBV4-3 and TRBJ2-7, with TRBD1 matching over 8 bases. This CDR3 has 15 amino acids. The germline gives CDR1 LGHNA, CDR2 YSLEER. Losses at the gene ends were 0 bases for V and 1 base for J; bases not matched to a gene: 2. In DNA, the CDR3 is TGCGCCAGCAGCCAAGAGTACAGGGGGTCCTACGAGCAGTACTTC. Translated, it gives CASSQEYRGSYEQYF.